This T cell receptor (beta chain) was captured in a study of blood T cells in healthy people across ages. Study-level findings and limits: Possibly confounding the expanded clonotype changes was the fact that donor CMV status was unknown.

For the second PCR, which ran for about 7 to 11 cycles, a sample-barcoded 5' primer and a J-beta primer mix were used. Each CDR3 protein is one row after TCRdb ran MiXCR on the 5' RACE reads. The sample contains approximately 1,700,000 distinct CDR3 sequences, more than 35% of which appear only once. The germline CDR1 and CDR2 sequences are MNHEY and SVGAGI. The CDR3 has 17 residues. With V trimmed by 4 bases and J by 3 bases, 11 bases remained unmatched. This clonotype was detected only a few times. Its cognate antigen is unknown. The genes are TRBV6-5 and TRBJ2-3, with 9 bases that match TRBD1. Sequenced input: blood. This TCR was recovered from a human donor in good health. CDR3 coding DNA: TGTGCCAGCAGTTCGCCCCCGGGACAGGGAGGGACAGATACGCAGTATTTT. Its protein is CASSSPPGQGGTDTQYF.